The present entry profiles one T cell receptor (beta chain) with its context. The antigen is undetermined. V lost 8 bases, J lost 2 bases, and 33 bases lay in between. CDR1 and CDR2 (germline): MDHEN, SYDVKM. The CDR3 contains 20 residues. This specimen comes from a study of T cell repertoires in cytomegalovirus infection. On the study more broadly: Matching HLA type, along with CMV infection, was indicated by public TCR beta signatures. Findings and limits, study-wide: CMV-specific HLA-C-restricted TCR beta clonotypes dominated the ex vivo response. Public TCR beta family frequency separated CMV-and-HLA carriers, including in an independent cohort.

Each CDR3 protein gets one entry after TCRdb re-called the reads with MiXCR. The sample lists roughly 730,000 distinct CDR3 sequences, 33% occurring once. This specimen consisted of cultured PBMCs, obtained from culture after CMV antigen stimulation. The TCR originated in a human donor in good health (CMV status not recorded). Some clones in this sample may be carry-over from other donors' samples. J is TRBJ2-5 and V is TRBV28, with D possibly being TRBD2 (5 bases). CDR3 sequence reads: CASGNLIARWENTPQETQYF. CDR3 nucleotide sequence: TGTGCCAGCGGGAACTTAATCGCCAGGTGGGAGAATACTCCGCAAGAGACCCAGTACTTC.